Listed below are T cell receptor beta chains from one sample, sequenced in a study of read filtering for tumor transcriptome and immune sequencing. TCRdb reanalysed the reads using MiXCR and keeps one entry per CDR3 protein. The sample contains approximately 90,000 distinct CDR3 sequences, roughly an eighth of which appear only once. Sequencing used a population of CD138-negative cells sorted from bone marrow. The source of these receptors is a donor at least 40 years old with multiple myeloma. CDR3s include the opening cysteine and the closing phenylalanine or tryptophan. A D gene is named only where the DNA matches it firmly. Size is stated for part of the rows, as once, few or many counts, or as a class when the clone is expanded.

clone size | D gene | J gene | CDR3 length | V gene | CDR3 DNA | CDR3 protein
many | TRBD2 | TRBJ2-1 | 18 | TRBV5-1 | TGCGCCGGCACCGTTAAGGCTAGCGGGATCAGGGGCTACAATGAGCAGTTCTTC | CAGTVKASGIRGYNEQFF
. | . | TRBJ2-2 | 18 | TRBV7-9 | TGCGCCAGCAGCTTAAAGGCAGCCGCCGGGGGAAGACGTGGGGAGCTGTTTTTT | CASSLKAAAGGRRGELFF
. | TRBD1 | TRBJ2-5 | 14 | TRBV24-1 | TGTGCAACCAGAGGGACAGGGGGCGGAGAGACCCAGTACTTC | CATRGTGGGETQYF
many | TRBD2 | TRBJ2-1 | 15 | TRBV11-1 | TGTGCCAGCAGCTTACAAGCGGGAAGGGAGAATGAGCAGTTCTTC | CASSLQAGRENEQFF
many | TRBD1 | TRBJ1-4 | 13 | TRBV29-1 | TGCAGCGGCCGCGGGACAGGGGATGAAAAACGGTTTTTT | CSGRGTGDEKRFF
many | . | TRBJ1-1 | 15 | TRBV7-6 | TGTGCCAGCAGCACCGGACGGGTTGGGAACACTGAAGCTTTCTTT | CASSTGRVGNTEAFF
many | TRBD2 | TRBJ2-3 | 19 | TRBV11-2 | TGTGCCAGCAGCTTAACCTGGGGCCCTCCGGGACTACCGACAGATACGCAGTATTTT | CASSLTWGPPGLPTDTQYF
. | . | TRBJ2-7 | 16 | TRBV5-1 | TGCGCCAGCAGCGAAACGGTGCTTCGGAGCTCCTACGAGCAGTACTTC | CASSETVLRSSYEQYF
many | . | TRBJ2-5 | 13 | TRBV20-1 | TGCAGTGCTTGGGACACCGCGACCCAGACCCAGTACTTC | CSAWDTATQTQYF
. | . | TRBJ2-3 | 16 | TRBV11-1 | TGTGCCAGCAGCTTAGGGCCAGCGGGCAGCACAGATACGCAGTATTTT | CASSLGPAGSTDTQYF
many | . | TRBJ2-5 | 14 | TRBV5-1 | TGCGCCAGCAGCTTGGGGATAGGGTCGGAGACCCAGTACTTC | CASSLGIGSETQYF
many | . | TRBJ2-1 | 15 | TRBV5-1 | TGCGCCAGCAGCTTGGCCGTTGGCAAGGAGGGGTTTCAGTTCTTC | CASSLAVGKEGFQFF
many | . | TRBJ2-3 | 15 | TRBV29-1 | TGCAGCGTTCGATCACTTAGCGTGGGCACAGATACGCAGTATTTT | CSVRSLSVGTDTQYF
many | . | TRBJ2-7 | 16 | TRBV25-1 | TGTGCCAGCAGTGACCCCGGGACCTCAGGCACCTACGAGCAGTACTTC | CASSDPGTSGTYEQYF
many | . | TRBJ1-5 | 14 | TRBV19 | TGTGCCAGCTGGTCGGGGCAGGGTCATCAGCCCCAGCATTTT | CASWSGQGHQPQHF
many | . | TRBJ1-3 | 14 | TRBV6-2/TRBV6-3 | TGTGCCAGCAGTTTACCCACGACTGGAAACACCATATATTTT | CASSLPTTGNTIYF
many | . | TRBJ2-5 | 15 | TRBV5-1 | TGCGCCAGCAGTTGGAAGGGACCTCTGGGGGAGACCCAGTACTTC | CASSWKGPLGETQYF
many | . | TRBJ1-1 | 13 | TRBV7-3 | TGTGCCAGCAGCTTTACAGGGTCCACTGAAGCTTTCTTT | CASSFTGSTEAFF
few | . | TRBJ2-7 | 14 | TRBV7-9 | TGTGCCAGCAGCTTATTGGACCTCGACAGTAAGAAGTACTTC | CASSLLDLDSKKYF
many | TRBD1 | TRBJ1-1 | 15 | TRBV19 | TGTGCCAGTAGTACCGACAGGGGAGAGAACACTGAAGCTTTCTTT | CASSTDRGENTEAFF
many | TRBD2 | TRBJ2-3 | 16 | TRBV5-1 | TGCGCCAGCAGCACCACTAGCGGGAGAGGAACAGATACGCAGTATTTT | CASSTTSGRGTDTQYF
many | TRBD2 | TRBJ2-7 | 15 | TRBV2 | TGTGCCAGCAGTGGTGGGTCGGGAGGGCGCTCCGAGCAGTACTTC | CASSGGSGGRSEQYF
few | TRBD1 | TRBJ1-3 | 16 | TRBV7-6 | TGTGCCAGCAGCTTATCCTGGACAGGGAATGGAAACACCATATATTTT | CASSLSWTGNGNTIYF